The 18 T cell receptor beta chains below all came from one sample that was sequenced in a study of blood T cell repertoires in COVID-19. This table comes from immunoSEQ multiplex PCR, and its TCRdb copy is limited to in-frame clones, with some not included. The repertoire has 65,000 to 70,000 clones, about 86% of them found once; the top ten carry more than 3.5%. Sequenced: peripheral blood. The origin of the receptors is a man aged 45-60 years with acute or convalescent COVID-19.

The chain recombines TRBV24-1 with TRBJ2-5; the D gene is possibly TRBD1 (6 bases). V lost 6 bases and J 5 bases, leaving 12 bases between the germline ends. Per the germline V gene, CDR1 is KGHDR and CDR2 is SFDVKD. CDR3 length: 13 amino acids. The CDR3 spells CATSRDMYETQYF. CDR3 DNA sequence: TGTGCCACCAGTCGGGACATGTACGAGACCCAGTACTTC.

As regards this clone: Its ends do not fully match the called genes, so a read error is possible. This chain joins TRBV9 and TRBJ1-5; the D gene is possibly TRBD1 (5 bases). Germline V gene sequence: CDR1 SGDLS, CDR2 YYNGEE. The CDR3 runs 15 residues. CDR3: CPSRGGGGINQPQHF. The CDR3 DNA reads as TGTCCCAGCCGCGGGGGGGGAGGGATCAATCAGCCCCAGCATTTT.

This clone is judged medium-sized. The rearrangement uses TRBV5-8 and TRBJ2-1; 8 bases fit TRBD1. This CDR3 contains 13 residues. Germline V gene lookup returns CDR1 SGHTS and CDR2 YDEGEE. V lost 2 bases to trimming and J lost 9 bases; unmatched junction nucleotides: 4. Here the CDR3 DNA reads TGTGCCAGCAGCTTCCCGGACAGGGCTGAGCAGTTCTTC. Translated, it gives CASSFPDRAEQFF. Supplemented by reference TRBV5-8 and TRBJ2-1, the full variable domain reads EAGVTQSPTHLIKTRGQQATLRCSPISGHTSVYWYQQALGLGLQFLLWYDEGEERNRGNFPPRFSGRQFPNYSSELNVNALELEDSALYLCASSFPDRAEQFFGPGTRLTVL.

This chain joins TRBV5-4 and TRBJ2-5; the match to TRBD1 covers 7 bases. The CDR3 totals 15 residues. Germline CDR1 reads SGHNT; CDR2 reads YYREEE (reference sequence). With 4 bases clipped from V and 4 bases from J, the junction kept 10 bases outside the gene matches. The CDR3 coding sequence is TGTGCCAGCAGCGCCACCGGGACAGAGACAGAGACCCAGTACTTC. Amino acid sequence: CASSATGTETETQYF.

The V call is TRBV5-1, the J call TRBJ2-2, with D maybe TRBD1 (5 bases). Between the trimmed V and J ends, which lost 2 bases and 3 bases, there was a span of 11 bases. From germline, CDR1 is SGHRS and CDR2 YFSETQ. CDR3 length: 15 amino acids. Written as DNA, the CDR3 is TGCGCCAGCAGCTTCCAACAAGGGGACACCGGGGAGCTGTTTTTT. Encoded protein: CASSFQQGDTGELFF.

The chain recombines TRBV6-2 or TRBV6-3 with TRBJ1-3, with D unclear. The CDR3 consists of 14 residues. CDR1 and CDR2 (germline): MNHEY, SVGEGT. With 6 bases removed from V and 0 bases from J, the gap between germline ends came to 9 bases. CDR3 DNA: TGTGCCAGCAGCCGCGGTTACTCTGGAAACACCATATATTTT. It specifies CASSRGYSGNTIYF.

CDR3 residues: CASSSDGRAGPVYGYTF. CDR3 in DNA: TGTGCCAGCAGCTCTGACGGTAGGGCAGGGCCGGTCTATGGCTACACCTTC. V is TRBV5-4 and J is TRBJ1-2; a weak D match, TRBD1 (5 bases). The CDR3 covers 17 residues. V shed 3 bases and J shed 4 bases, with 22 bases lying between them. Per the germline V gene, CDR1 is SGHNT and CDR2 is YYREEE (reference sequence).

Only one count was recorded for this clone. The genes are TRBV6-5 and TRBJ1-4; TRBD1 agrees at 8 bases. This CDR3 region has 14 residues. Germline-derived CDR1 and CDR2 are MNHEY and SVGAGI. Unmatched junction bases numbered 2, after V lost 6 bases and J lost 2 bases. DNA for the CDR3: TGTGCCAGCAGCCGGGACAGGACTAATGAAAAACTGTTTTTT. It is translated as CASSRDRTNEKLFF.

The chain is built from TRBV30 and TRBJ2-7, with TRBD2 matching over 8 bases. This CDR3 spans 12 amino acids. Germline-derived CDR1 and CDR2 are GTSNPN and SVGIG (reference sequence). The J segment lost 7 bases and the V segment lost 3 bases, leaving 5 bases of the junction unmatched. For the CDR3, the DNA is TGTGCCTGGAGGCTAGCGGGTTTTGAGCAGTACTTC. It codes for CAWRLAGFEQYF.

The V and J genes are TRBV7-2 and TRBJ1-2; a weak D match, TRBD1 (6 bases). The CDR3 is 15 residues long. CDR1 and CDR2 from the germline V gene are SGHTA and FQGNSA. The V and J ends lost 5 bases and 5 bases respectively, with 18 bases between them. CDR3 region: CASSPGVARGYGYTF. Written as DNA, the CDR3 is TGTGCCAGCAGCCCAGGGGTTGCCCGTGGGTATGGCTACACCTTC.

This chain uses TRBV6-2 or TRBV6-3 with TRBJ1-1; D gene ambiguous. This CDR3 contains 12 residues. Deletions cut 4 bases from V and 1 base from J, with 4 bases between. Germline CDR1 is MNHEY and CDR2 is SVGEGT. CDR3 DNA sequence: TGTGCCAGCAGTTCCAGGAACACTGAAGCTTTCTTT. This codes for CASSSRNTEAFF.

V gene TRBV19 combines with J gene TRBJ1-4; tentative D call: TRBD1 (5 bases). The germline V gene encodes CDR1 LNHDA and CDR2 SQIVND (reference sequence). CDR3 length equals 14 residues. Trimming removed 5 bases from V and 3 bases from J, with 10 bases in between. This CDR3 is CASSGGGSNEKLFF. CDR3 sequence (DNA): TGTGCCAGTAGTGGCGGGGGATCTAATGAAAAACTGTTTTTT. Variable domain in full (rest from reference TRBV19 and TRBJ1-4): DGGITQSPKYLFRKEGQNVTLSCEQNLNHDAMYWYRQDPGQGLRLIYYSQIVNDFQKGDIAEGYSVSREKKESFPLTVTSAQKNPTAFYLCASSGGGSNEKLFFGSGTQLSVL.

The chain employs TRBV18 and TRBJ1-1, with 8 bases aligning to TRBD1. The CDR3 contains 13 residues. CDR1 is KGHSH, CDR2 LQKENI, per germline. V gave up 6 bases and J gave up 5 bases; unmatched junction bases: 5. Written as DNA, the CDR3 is TGTGCCAGCTCCCGGACAGGGCGAACTGAAGCTTTCTTT. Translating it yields CASSRTGRTEAFF.

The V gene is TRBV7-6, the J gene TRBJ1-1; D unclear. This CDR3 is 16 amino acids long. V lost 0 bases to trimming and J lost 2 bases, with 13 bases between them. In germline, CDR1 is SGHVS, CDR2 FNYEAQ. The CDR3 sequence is CASSLAVGGRNTEAFF. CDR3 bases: TGTGCCAGCAGCTTAGCGGTTGGAGGGCGAAACACTGAAGCTTTCTTT. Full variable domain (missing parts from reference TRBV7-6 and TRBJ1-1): GAGVSQSPRYKVTKRGQDVALRCDPISGHVSLYWYRQALGQGPEFLTYFNYEAQQDKSGLPNDRFSAERPEGSISTLTIQRTEQRDSAMYRCASSLAVGGRNTEAFFGQGTRLTVV.

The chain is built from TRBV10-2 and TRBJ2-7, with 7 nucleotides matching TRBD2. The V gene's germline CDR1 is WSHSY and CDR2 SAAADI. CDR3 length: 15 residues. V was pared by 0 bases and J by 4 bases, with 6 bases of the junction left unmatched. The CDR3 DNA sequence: TGCGCCAGCAGTGAGTCCGAGGGAGGGCAGTACGAGCAGTACTTC. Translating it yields CASSESEGGQYEQYF.

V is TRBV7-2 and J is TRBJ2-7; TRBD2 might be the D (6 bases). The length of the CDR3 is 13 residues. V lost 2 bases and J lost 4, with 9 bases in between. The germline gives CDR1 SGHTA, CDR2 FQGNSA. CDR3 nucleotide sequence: TGTGCCAGCAGCTTACAGGGAGGATACGAGCAGTACTTC. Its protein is CASSLQGGYEQYF.

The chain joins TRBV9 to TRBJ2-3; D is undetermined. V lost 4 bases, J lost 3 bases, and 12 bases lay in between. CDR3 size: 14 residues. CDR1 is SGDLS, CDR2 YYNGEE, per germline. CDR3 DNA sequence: TGTGCCAGCAGCATCCACGCGAGGACAGATACGCAGTATTTT. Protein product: CASSIHARTDTQYF.

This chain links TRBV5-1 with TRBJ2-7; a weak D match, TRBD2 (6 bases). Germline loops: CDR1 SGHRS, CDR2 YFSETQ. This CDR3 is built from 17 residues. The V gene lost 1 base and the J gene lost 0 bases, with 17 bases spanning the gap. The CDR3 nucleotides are TGCGCCAGCAGCTTGTTTTTTTCTAGCGCGAGCTCCTACGAGCAGTACTTC. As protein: CASSLFFSSASSYEQYF.